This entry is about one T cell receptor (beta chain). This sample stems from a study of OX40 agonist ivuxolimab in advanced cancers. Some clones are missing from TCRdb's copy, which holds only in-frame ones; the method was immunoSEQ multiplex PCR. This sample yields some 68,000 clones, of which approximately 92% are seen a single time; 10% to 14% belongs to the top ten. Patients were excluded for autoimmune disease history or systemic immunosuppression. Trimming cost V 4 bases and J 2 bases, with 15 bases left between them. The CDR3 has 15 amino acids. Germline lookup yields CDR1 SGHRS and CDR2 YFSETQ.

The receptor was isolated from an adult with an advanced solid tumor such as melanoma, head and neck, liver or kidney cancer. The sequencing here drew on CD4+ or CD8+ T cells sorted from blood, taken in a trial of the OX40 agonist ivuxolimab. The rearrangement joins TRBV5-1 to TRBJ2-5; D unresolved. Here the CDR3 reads CASSLGQARQETQYF. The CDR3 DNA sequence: TGCGCCAGCAGCCTTGGGCAGGCCCGTCAAGAGACCCAGTACTTC.